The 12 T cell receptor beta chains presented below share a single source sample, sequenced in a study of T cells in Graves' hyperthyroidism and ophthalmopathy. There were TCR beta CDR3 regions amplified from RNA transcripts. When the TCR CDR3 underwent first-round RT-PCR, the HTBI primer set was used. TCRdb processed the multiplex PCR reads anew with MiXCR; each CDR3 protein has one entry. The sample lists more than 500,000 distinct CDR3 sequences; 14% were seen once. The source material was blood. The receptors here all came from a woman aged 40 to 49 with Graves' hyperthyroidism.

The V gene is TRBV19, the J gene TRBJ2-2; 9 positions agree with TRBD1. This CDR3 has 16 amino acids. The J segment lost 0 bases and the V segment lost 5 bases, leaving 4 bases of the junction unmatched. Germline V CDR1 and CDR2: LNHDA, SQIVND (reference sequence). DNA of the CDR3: TGTGCCAGTAGTCCACACAGGGGGCCGAACACCGGGGAGCTGTTTTTT. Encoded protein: CASSPHRGPNTGELFF.

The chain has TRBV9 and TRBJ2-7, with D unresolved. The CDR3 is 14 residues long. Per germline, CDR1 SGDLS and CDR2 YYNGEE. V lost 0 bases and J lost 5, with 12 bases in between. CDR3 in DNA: TGTGCCAGCAGCGTAGACACGGTTATGGACGAGCAGTACTTC. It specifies CASSVDTVMDEQYF.

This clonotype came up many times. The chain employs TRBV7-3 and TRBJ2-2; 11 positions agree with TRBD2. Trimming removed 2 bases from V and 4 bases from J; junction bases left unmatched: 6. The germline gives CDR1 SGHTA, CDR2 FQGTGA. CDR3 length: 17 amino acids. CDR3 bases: TGTGCCAGCAGCTTAGCTATCGGACTAGCGGGCACCGGGGAGCTGTTTTTT. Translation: CASSLAIGLAGTGELFF.

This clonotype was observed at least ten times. The DNA of the CDR3 is TGTGCCAGCAGTTTTACGAGTGTAGCGGGAGCGAGGGAGACCCAGTACTTC. Amino acid sequence: CASSFTSVAGARETQYF. The genes are TRBV27 and TRBJ2-5; 9 nucleotides align to TRBD2. CDR1 and CDR2 from the germline V gene are MNHEY and SMNVEV (reference sequence). With 3 bases clipped from V and 5 bases from J, the junction kept 13 bases outside the gene matches. The CDR3 totals 17 residues.

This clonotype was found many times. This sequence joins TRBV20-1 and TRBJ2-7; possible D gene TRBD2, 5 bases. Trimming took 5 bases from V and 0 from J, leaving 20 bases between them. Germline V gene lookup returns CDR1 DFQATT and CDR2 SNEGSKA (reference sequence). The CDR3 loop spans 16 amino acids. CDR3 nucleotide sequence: TGCAGTGCTGGTATAATTAGCGCAAAAAGCTCCTACGAGCAGTACTTC. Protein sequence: CSAGIISAKSSYEQYF.

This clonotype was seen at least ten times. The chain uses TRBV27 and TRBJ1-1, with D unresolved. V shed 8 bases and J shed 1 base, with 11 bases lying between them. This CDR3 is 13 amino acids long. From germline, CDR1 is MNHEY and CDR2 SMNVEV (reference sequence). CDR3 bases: TGTGCCAGCCTTGGGGTCCGGAACACTGAAGCTTTCTTT. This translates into CASLGVRNTEAFF.

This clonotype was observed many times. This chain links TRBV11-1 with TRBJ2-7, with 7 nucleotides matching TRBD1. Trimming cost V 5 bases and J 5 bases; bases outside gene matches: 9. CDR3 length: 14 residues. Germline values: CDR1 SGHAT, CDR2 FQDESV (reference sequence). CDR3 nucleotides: TGTGCCAGCAGCAGACAGGGCCCCGTGGACGAGCAGTACTTC. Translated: CASSRQGPVDEQYF.

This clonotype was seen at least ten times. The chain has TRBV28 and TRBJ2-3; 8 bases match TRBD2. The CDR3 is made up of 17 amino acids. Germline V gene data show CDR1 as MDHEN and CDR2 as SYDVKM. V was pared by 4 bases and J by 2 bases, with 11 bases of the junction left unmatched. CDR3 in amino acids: CASSSSGGARFTDTQYF. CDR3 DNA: TGTGCCAGCAGTTCCTCGGGGGGGGCGCGTTTCACAGATACGCAGTATTTT. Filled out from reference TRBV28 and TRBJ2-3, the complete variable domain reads DVKVTQSSRYLVKRTGEKVFLECVQDMDHENMFWYRQDPGLGLRLIYFSYDVKMKEKGDIPEGYSVSREKKERFSLILESASTNQTSMYLCASSSSGGARFTDTQYFGPGTRLTVL.

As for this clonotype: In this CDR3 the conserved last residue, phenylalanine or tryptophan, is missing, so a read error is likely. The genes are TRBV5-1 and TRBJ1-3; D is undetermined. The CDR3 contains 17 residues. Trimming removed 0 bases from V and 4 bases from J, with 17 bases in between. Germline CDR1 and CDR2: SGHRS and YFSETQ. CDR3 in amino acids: CASSLAPLDSRGNTIYI. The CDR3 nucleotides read TGCGCCAGCAGCTTGGCACCCCTTGACTCTCGCGGAAACACCATATATATT.

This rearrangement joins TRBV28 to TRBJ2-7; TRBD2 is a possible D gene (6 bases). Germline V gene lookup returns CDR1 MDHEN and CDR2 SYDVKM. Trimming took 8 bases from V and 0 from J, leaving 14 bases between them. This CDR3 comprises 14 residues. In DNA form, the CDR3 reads TGTGCCAGCCGCCGGGGGTTGAGCTCCTACGAGCAGTACTTC. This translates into CASRRGLSSYEQYF.

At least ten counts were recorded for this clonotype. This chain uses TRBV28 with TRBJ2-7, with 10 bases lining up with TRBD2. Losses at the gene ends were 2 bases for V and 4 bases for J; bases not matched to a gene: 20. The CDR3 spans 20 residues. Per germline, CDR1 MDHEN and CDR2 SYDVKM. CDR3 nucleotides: TGTGCCAGCAGTTTACCTTCAGGGACGTTCCACGCTAGCGGGAGTTACGAGCAGTACTTC. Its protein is CASSLPSGTFHASGSYEQYF.

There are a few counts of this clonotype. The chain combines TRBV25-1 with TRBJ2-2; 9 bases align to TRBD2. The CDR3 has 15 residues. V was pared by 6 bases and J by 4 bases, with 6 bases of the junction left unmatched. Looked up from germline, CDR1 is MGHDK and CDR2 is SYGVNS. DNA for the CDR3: TGTGCCAGCAGCGCGGGAGGGCCCATCACCGGGGAGCTGTTTTTT. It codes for CASSAGGPITGELFF. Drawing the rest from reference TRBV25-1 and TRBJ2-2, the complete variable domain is EADIYQTPRYLVIGTGKKITLECSQTMGHDKMYWYQQDPGMELHLIHYSYGVNSTEKGDLSSESTVSRIRTEHFPLTLESARPSHTSQYLCASSAGGPITGELFFGEGSRLTVL.